These 3 T cell receptor beta chains came from one sample sequenced in a study of blood T cells in healthy people across ages. Next came a second PCR, run for about 7 to 12 cycles, which used a sample-barcoded 5' primer along with a J-beta primer mix. TCRdb recomputed calls from the 5' RACE reads with MiXCR, one row per CDR3 protein. This sample has 550,000 to 600,000 distinct CDR3 sequences; roughly a quarter occur once, and the top ten carry less than 20%. The specimen was blood. The receptors shown here come from an older woman in good health.

CDR3 protein: CSASQGSSSGNTIYF. CDR3 DNA sequence: TGCAGTGCTAGTCAGGGTTCCAGCTCTGGAAACACCATATATTTT. This rearrangement joins TRBV20-1 to TRBJ1-3, with D possibly matching TRBD1 (5 bases). Looked up from germline, CDR1 is DFQATT and CDR2 is SNEGSKA (reference sequence). This CDR3 region has 15 residues. The V end was cut by 3 bases, the J end by 0 bases, with 12 bases between.

This clonotype was seen only a few times. The chain combines TRBV19 with TRBJ2-4; maybe TRBD1 (6 bases). The CDR3 length is 14 residues. The V gene lost 4 bases and the J gene lost 1 base, with 8 bases spanning the gap. Germline V lookup: CDR1 LNHDA, CDR2 SQIVND (reference sequence). The CDR3 coding sequence is TGTGCCAGTAGTACCACAGGGGCCAAAAACATTCAGTACTTC. Its translation is CASSTTGAKNIQYF.

This clonotype was detected only a few times. This chain connects TRBV29-1 to TRBJ1-1; 7 bases map to TRBD1. Germline V CDR1 and CDR2: SQVTM, ANQGSEA. The CDR3 sequence is 13 residues long. Trimming removed 7 bases from V and 1 base from J; junction bases left unmatched: 6. In DNA, the CDR3 is TGCAGCGCTGACAGGGCTGAGAACACTGAAGCTTTCTTT. This codes for CSADRAENTEAFF.